This TCR beta chain comes out of a study of blood T cell repertoires in COVID-19. Study at large: Italy, Spain and the United States were the sources of the convalescent and acute COVID-19 samples.

The repertoire was sequenced with immunoSEQ multiplex PCR; TCRdb's copy has only in-frame clones and lacks some. The data hold approximately 150,000 clones, with over 80% observed a single time. A PCR-confirmed or clinician-diagnosed COVID-19 case had contacted exposed participants within 2 weeks of entry. V lost 1 base and J lost 5, with 11 bases in between. The germline gives CDR1 LNHDA, CDR2 SQIVND (reference sequence). The CDR3 runs 15 residues. The specimen was PBMCs or T cells enriched from blood (not recorded which). The chain carries TRBV19 and TRBJ1-4; D ambiguous. The receptor was derived from a man between 65 and 85 years old who had been exposed to COVID-19. In DNA form, the CDR3 reads TGTGCCAGTAGTATAGTTCACAGCAGCAATGAAAAACTGTTTTTT. Amino acid sequence: CASSIVHSSNEKLFF.